This TCR beta chain was sequenced for a study of OX40 agonist ivuxolimab in advanced cancers. Study background: Having had anti-PD-1, anti-PD-L1 or anti-CTLA-4 therapy before was allowed, and roughly 38% had some.

Notes on the study in general: Among T cells, CD8+ cells averaged more expanded clones than CD4+ cells. By week 6 at 0.1 to 3.0 mg/kg, blood CD4+ and CD8+ T cells had expanded clonally. Some nonresponders also had low normalized T-cell clonal expansion.

Measured with immunoSEQ multiplex PCR; TCRdb has only the in-frame clones, and not every one. The table includes more than 80,000 clones, 70% to 90% detected once. Of note for this clone: The antigen is unknown.

V lost 0 bases, J lost 5 bases, and 11 bases lay in between. The germline V gene has CDR1 SGHRS and CDR2 YFSETQ. The CDR3 spans 15 residues. The sample was CD4+ or CD8+ T cells sorted from blood, taken in a trial of the OX40 agonist ivuxolimab. This sequence originates from an adult with an advanced solid tumor such as melanoma, head and neck, liver or kidney cancer. The chain uses TRBV5-1 and TRBJ2-2; D unresolved. The CDR3 sequence is CASSLDPLPTGELFF. CDR3 in DNA: TGCGCCAGCAGCTTGGACCCTTTGCCTACCGGGGAGCTGTTTTTT.